This passage covers 24 T cell receptor beta chains from one sample sequenced in a study of siplizumab effects on memory and regulatory T cells. No antigens are known for them. Data came from immunoSEQ multiplex PCR; TCRdb stores just in-frame clones and leaves some out. The table shows more than 3,000 clones, with about half occurring only once. Researchers maintained the mixed lymphocyte reaction cells in coculture at 37°C for approximately six days. The specimen sequenced was CFSE-low (dividing) CD4+ T cells sorted from an allogeneic mixed lymphocyte reaction. All receptors derive from a human donor in good health; the cells came from an allogeneic mixed lymphocyte reaction.

This clone was picked up a small number of times. This sequence joins TRBV2 and TRBJ2-3; TRBD2 agrees at 10 bases. The junction had 13 bases not matched to a gene; V was cut back by 8 bases and J by 8 bases. The CDR3 loop spans 15 amino acids. Germline assignment: CDR1 SNHLY and CDR2 FYNNEI. This chain's CDR3 is CASGGTSVREGTQYF. CDR3 sequence (DNA): TGTGCCAGCGGCGGGACTAGCGTTAGGGAGGGTACGCAGTATTTT.

The chain carries TRBV10-3 and TRBJ2-7; 7 bases match TRBD1. The germline V gene encodes CDR1 ENHRY and CDR2 SYGVKD. The V segment lost 10 bases and the J segment 3 bases; nucleotides outside the gene matches: 9. CDR3 length: 13 amino acids. This chain's CDR3 is CATGEGAFYEQYF. The CDR3, as DNA: TGTGCCACCGGAGAGGGGGCATTCTACGAGCAGTACTTC.

The V call is TRBV6-5, the J call TRBJ2-7; D gene unclear. Germline-derived CDR1 and CDR2 are MNHEY and SVGAGI. The CDR3 covers 14 residues. V dropped 5 bases and J dropped 3 bases, with 14 bases sitting between them. Here the CDR3 DNA reads TGTGCCAGCAGTGATCCCGTCTTAAACTACGAGCAGTACTTC. It translates to CASSDPVLNYEQYF.

The V and J genes are TRBV30 and TRBJ2-5, with TRBD2 matching over 7 bases. This CDR3 spans 15 amino acids. Looked up from germline, CDR1 is GTSNPN and CDR2 is SVGIG (reference sequence). The V gene end was trimmed by 0 bases and the J gene end by 1 base; junction bases not matched to a gene: 5. The CDR3 nucleotides read TGTGCCTGGAGTGTACTGGGCGGGGGCCAAGAGACCCAGTACTTC. It specifies CAWSVLGGGQETQYF.

This clone was seen only a few times. This sequence joins TRBV4-2 and TRBJ2-1, with D possibly matching TRBD2 (5 bases). Trimming left V 0 bases short and J 8 bases short, with 8 bases between. Germline loops: CDR1 LGHNA, CDR2 YNFKEQ. The CDR3 length is 13 residues. CDR3 sequence (DNA): TGTGCCAGCAGCCAAGAGATCGGGGATGAGCAGTTCTTC. Its protein is CASSQEIGDEQFF.

The rearrangement uses TRBV7-6 and TRBJ2-2, with 8 bases that match TRBD2. J was trimmed by 1 base and V by 5 bases; bases with no gene match: 6. This CDR3 is 16 amino acids long. CDR1 SGHVS and CDR2 FNYEAQ come from the germline V gene. Written as DNA, the CDR3 is TGTGCCAGCAGCACAGATCTAGCGGGGAACACCGGGGAGCTGTTTTTT. It yields the protein CASSTDLAGNTGELFF.

This clone was recorded a few times. The V call is TRBV28, the J call TRBJ1-2, with 11 bases matching TRBD1. J gave up 13 bases and V 2 bases, and 6 bases lay outside the gene matches. The germline gives CDR1 MDHEN, CDR2 SYDVKM. CDR3 length: 13 amino acids. The CDR3 DNA is TGTGCCAGCAGTTTACGGACAGGGGGCATGATCACCTTC. Translating gives CASSLRTGGMITF.

This clone was seen more than once but under ten times. V and J are TRBV13 and TRBJ2-3, with 7 bases matching TRBD2. Germline-derived CDR1 and CDR2 are PRHDT and FYEKMQ (reference sequence). The CDR3 length is 15 residues. V was clipped by 1 base and J by 5 bases; unmatched bases: 6. Here the CDR3 DNA reads TGTGCCAGCAGCTTAGATCCAGGGAGGGAAGATACGCAGTATTTT. It translates to CASSLDPGREDTQYF.

This clone occurred a few times. This sequence joins TRBV5-1 and TRBJ1-2, with D perhaps matching TRBD1 (6 bases). Germline V gives CDR1 SGHRS, CDR2 YFSETQ. V dropped 4 bases and J dropped 4 bases, with 11 bases sitting between them. The CDR3 consists of 13 residues. The CDR3 coding sequence is TGCGCCAGCAGCCCACAGGGCTTCTATGGCTACACCTTC. As protein: CASSPQGFYGYTF.

The chain combines TRBV28 with TRBJ1-1; possible D gene TRBD1, 5 bases. Trimming shortened V by 8 bases and J by 4 bases, and 14 bases separated the two germline ends. This CDR3 has 13 amino acids. Germline values: CDR1 MDHEN, CDR2 SYDVKM. CDR3 nucleotides: TGTGCCAGCCTACCGGGGGGGGGCACTGAAGCTTTCTTT. Its protein product is CASLPGGGTEAFF. Full variable domain (missing parts from reference TRBV28 and TRBJ1-1): DVKVTQSSRYLVKRTGEKVFLECVQDMDHENMFWYRQDPGLGLRLIYFSYDVKMKEKGDIPEGYSVSREKKERFSLILESASTNQTSMYLCASLPGGGTEAFFGQGTRLTVV.

The rearrangement joins TRBV28 to TRBJ1-5; 7 bases agree with TRBD1. This CDR3 region has 12 residues. Germline V gene sequence: CDR1 MDHEN, CDR2 SYDVKM. The ends lost 6 bases at V and 5 bases at J; junction bases unmatched: 1. The CDR3 nucleotides are TGTGCCAGCAGCCAGGGGGATCAGCCCCAGCATTTT. This sequence encodes CASSQGDQPQHF.

The chain links TRBV28 to TRBJ1-3; maybe TRBD1 (5 bases). This CDR3 has 16 residues. Deletions cut 7 bases from V and 0 bases from J, with 16 bases between. Germline V gene sequence: CDR1 MDHEN, CDR2 SYDVKM. CDR3 nucleotides: TGTGCCAGCAAGGGCGTAGGGGTAAGCTCTGGAAACACCATATATTTT. This gives the protein CASKGVGVSSGNTIYF.

This clone showed up just a few times. The V call is TRBV19, the J call TRBJ1-5, with a possible D match to TRBD1 (5 bases). The CDR3 is 15 amino acids. Germline CDR1 and CDR2: LNHDA and SQIVND (reference sequence). V gave up 6 bases and J gave up 1 base, with 13 bases separating them. CDR3 bases: TGTGCCAGTAGCGGAACAGGTATGAGCAATCAGCCCCAGCATTTT. Translated: CASSGTGMSNQPQHF.

This clone came up a few times. The J gene is TRBJ1-1, the V gene TRBV14, with a weak D call TRBD1 (5 bases). Germline V gene sequence: CDR1 SGHDN, CDR2 FVKESK. Between the trimmed V and J ends, which lost 8 bases and 3 bases, there was a span of 13 bases. The CDR3 runs 13 residues. The CDR3 loop reads CASRGVLDTEAFF. The CDR3 DNA sequence: TGTGCCAGCCGAGGGGTCTTGGACACTGAAGCTTTCTTT.

The genes are TRBV6-1 and TRBJ2-2; tentative D call: TRBD2 (5 bases). Trimming removed 6 bases from V and 8 bases from J, with 13 bases in between. Germline CDR1 MNHNS, CDR2 SASEGT. This CDR3 has 13 amino acids. This CDR3 reads CASSVFREGELFF. The DNA of the CDR3 is TGTGCCAGCAGCGTATTCCGGGAAGGGGAGCTGTTTTTT.

This clone occurred a few times. The chain has TRBV28 and TRBJ1-2; D remains unclear. V lost 6 bases to trimming and J lost 3 bases, with 20 bases between them. The CDR3 contains 16 residues. CDR1 is MDHEN and CDR2 is SYDVKM in the germline V gene. For the CDR3, the DNA is TGTGCCAGCAGCCCCGGGCCGACGGGAAGTCACTATGGCTACACCTTC. Translation gives CASSPGPTGSHYGYTF.

The J gene is TRBJ1-3, the V gene TRBV4-2; TRBD1 is a possible D gene (6 bases). With 4 bases removed from V and 0 bases from J, the gap between germline ends came to 13 bases. CDR1 LGHNA and CDR2 YNFKEQ come from the germline V gene. The CDR3 extends over 16 amino acids. CDR3 protein: CASSPTGQLSGNTIYF. In DNA, the CDR3 is TGTGCCAGCAGCCCGACTGGACAGCTCTCTGGAAACACCATATATTTT.

This chain connects TRBV6-5 to TRBJ1-6; D remains ambiguous. The V gene lost 10 bases and the J gene lost 0 bases, with 7 bases spanning the gap. CDR1 MNHEY and CDR2 SVGAGI come from the germline V gene. The CDR3 spans 13 residues. CDR3 bases: TGTGCCATCCAGAGCTCCTATAATTCACCCCTCCACTTT. It codes for CAIQSSYNSPLHF.

The chain links TRBV19 to TRBJ1-2, with D unresolved. The germline gives CDR1 LNHDA, CDR2 SQIVND (reference sequence). The CDR3 sequence is 13 residues long. Trimming pared 6 bases from V and 0 bases from J, leaving 8 bases between. The CDR3 DNA sequence: TGTGCCAGTAGAAATTATGCTAACTATGGCTACACCTTC. It specifies CASRNYANYGYTF. The variable domain in full, with the rest retrieved from reference TRBV19 and TRBJ1-2, is DGGITQSPKYLFRKEGQNVTLSCEQNLNHDAMYWYRQDPGQGLRLIYYSQIVNDFQKGDIAEGYSVSREKKESFPLTVTSAQKNPTAFYLCASRNYANYGYTFGSGTRLTVV.

Within the sample, this clone is large. The genes are TRBV5-1 and TRBJ1-1, with D unclear. CDR3 size: 13 residues. Between the trimmed V and J ends, which lost 4 bases and 10 bases, there was a span of 17 bases. CDR1 is SGHRS and CDR2 is YFSETQ in the germline V gene. CDR3 in amino acids: CASSPGSTPGAFF. In DNA form, the CDR3 reads TGCGCCAGCAGCCCCGGGTCAACTCCGGGAGCTTTCTTT.

This sequence joins TRBV7-2 and TRBJ2-2; perhaps TRBD1 as D (6 bases). Germline CDR1 SGHTA, CDR2 FQGNSA. This CDR3 comprises 16 residues. V lost 5 bases, J lost 6 bases, and 19 bases lay in between. Here the CDR3 reads CASSLLWTVEAGELFF. The CDR3 DNA reads as TGTGCCAGCAGCCTCTTATGGACAGTTGAGGCCGGGGAGCTGTTTTTT.

V usage is TRBV9 and J usage is TRBJ2-3; no reliable D call. The germline CDR1 and CDR2 sequences are SGDLS and YYNGEE. V was cut by 0 bases and J by 4 bases, with 12 bases left in between. The CDR3 runs to 15 residues. Here the CDR3 DNA reads TGTGCCAGCAGCGTAGTTGGGGTGAGCGCAGATACGCAGTATTTT. Amino acid sequence: CASSVVGVSADTQYF.

The chain uses TRBV11-2 and TRBJ2-3; possibly TRBD2 for D (6 bases). Germline V gene sequence: CDR1 SGHAT, CDR2 FQNNGV. V was shortened by 4 bases and J by 2 bases, with 19 bases between the two germline ends. CDR3 length: 17 residues. CDR3 residues: CASSSRVSGLFTDTQYF. CDR3 DNA sequence: TGTGCCAGCAGCTCTCGTGTCTCCGGACTATTCACAGATACGCAGTATTTT.

The chain uses TRBV5-4 and TRBJ2-3, with TRBD1 identical over 8 bases. The CDR3 is made up of 14 amino acids. Germline CDR1 SGHNT, CDR2 YYREEE (reference sequence). V lost 4 bases to trimming and J lost 4 bases; unmatched junction nucleotides: 5. The CDR3 DNA reads as TGTGCCAGCAGCCCTCAGGGGGCGGCAGATACGCAGTATTTT. Residues: CASSPQGAADTQYF.